This T cell receptor beta chain derives from a study of Graves' ophthalmopathy and Graves' hyperthyroidism. This clonotype was seen repeatedly, ten times or more. The CDR3 is 16 amino acids. The germline V and J ends were trimmed by 4 bases and 0 bases, with 15 bases remaining between them. Germline assignment: CDR1 SNHLY and CDR2 FYNNEI. TCR beta CDR3 regions were amplified from RNA transcripts. First-round RT-PCR employed HTBI primers, with a second-round multiplex PCR after it. TCRdb redid the calling of the multiplex PCR reads with MiXCR, one entry per CDR3 protein. This table holds 300,000 to 500,000 distinct CDR3 sequences, approximately 15% found once.

The TCR comes from a woman between 18 and 29 years old with stable Graves' hyperthyroidism. Sequencing was done on a sample of peripheral blood. The genes are TRBV2 and TRBJ1-1; tentative D call: TRBD1 (5 bases). The CDR3 region has the DNA TGTGCCAGCAGTGCCCGAGGTACAGGAGTGAACACTGAAGCTTTCTTT. It encodes CASSARGTGVNTEAFF. Together with reference TRBV2 and TRBJ1-1, the CDR3 gives the full variable domain: EPEVTQTPSHQVTQMGQEVILRCVPISNHLYFYWYRQILGQKVEFLVSFYNNEISEKSEIFDDQFSVERPDGSNFTLKIRSTKLEDSAMYFCASSARGTGVNTEAFFGQGTRLTVV.